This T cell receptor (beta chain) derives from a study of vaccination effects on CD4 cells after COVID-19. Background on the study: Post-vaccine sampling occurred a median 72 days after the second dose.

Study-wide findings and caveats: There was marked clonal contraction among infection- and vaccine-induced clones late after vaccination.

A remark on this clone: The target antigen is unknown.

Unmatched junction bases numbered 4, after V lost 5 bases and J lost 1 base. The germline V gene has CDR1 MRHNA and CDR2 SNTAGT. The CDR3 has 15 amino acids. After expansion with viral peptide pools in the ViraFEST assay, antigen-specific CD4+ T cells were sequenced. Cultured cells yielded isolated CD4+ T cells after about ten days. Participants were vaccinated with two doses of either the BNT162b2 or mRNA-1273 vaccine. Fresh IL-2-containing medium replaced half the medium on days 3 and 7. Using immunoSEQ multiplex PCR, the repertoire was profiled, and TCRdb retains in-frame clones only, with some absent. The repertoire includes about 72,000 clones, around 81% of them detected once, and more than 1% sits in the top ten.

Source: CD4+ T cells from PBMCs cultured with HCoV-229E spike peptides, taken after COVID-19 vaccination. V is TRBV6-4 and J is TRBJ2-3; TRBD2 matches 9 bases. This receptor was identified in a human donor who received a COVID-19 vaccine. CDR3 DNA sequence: TGTGCCAGCAGTCTGGCGGGGGGGCGCACAGATACGCAGTATTTT. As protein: CASSLAGGRTDTQYF.